The 16 T cell receptor beta chains below come from one sample, sequenced in a study of graft-versus-host responses after intestinal transplantation. Both intraepithelial and lamina propria lymphocytes were released by processing graft tissue. Using immunoSEQ multiplex PCR, the repertoire was profiled, and TCRdb retains in-frame clones only, with some absent. The table records about 29,000 clones, around four fifths of them present only once. The sample here was ileum tissue, taken 98 days after intestinal transplantation. The receptor source for this set is a human patient who received an intestinal transplant, so some T cells may come from the graft donor.

The V call is TRBV9, the J call TRBJ2-7; D is unclear. CDR1 and CDR2 from the germline V gene are SGDLS and YYNGEE. Deletions cut 2 bases from V and 4 bases from J, with 7 bases between. This CDR3 comprises 12 residues. CDR3 bases: TGTGCCAGCAGCGTTAGTGGATACGAGCAGTACTTC. Translating gives CASSVSGYEQYF.

The gene calls are TRBV30 and TRBJ2-7; no firm D call. The CDR3 spans 11 residues. Germline CDR1 and CDR2: GTSNPN and SVGIG (reference sequence). Trimming shortened V by 4 bases and J by 4 bases, and 8 bases separated the two germline ends. The CDR3 DNA follows: TGTGCCTGGATGTATAAATACGAGCAGTACTTC. This gives the protein CAWMYKYEQYF.

This sequence joins TRBV11-2 and TRBJ2-7; 12 bases map to TRBD1. Unmatched junction bases numbered 7, after V lost 7 bases and J lost 3 bases. The CDR3 contains 15 residues. CDR1 and CDR2 (germline): SGHAT, FQNNGV. The CDR3 region has the DNA TGTGCCAGCACCGCGGGGACAGGGGGCCGCTACGAGCAGTACTTC. It encodes CASTAGTGGRYEQYF.

The V gene is TRBV11-2, the J gene TRBJ1-3; D gene ambiguous. The CDR3 consists of 14 residues. From germline, CDR1 is SGHAT and CDR2 FQNNGV. Trimming took 2 bases from V and 0 from J, leaving 5 bases between them. CDR3: CASSLQSSGNTIYF. CDR3 nucleotides: TGTGCCAGCAGCTTACAAAGCTCTGGAAACACCATATATTTT. Full variable domain (remainder filled in from reference TRBV11-2 and TRBJ1-3): EAGVAQSPRYKIIEKRQSVAFWCNPISGHATLYWYQQILGQGPKLLIQFQNNGVVDDSQLPKDRFSAERLKGVDSTLKIQPAKLEDSAVYLCASSLQSSGNTIYFGEGSWLTVV.

The rearrangement uses TRBV2 and TRBJ1-1; 8 bases map to TRBD1. Losses at the gene ends were 6 bases for V and 1 base for J; bases not matched to a gene: 7. CDR1 and CDR2 (germline): SNHLY, FYNNEI. The CDR3 has 15 residues. The CDR3 here is CASRSSTGANTEAFF. In nucleotides, the CDR3 is TGTGCCAGCAGGAGTTCGACAGGGGCGAACACTGAAGCTTTCTTT.

V and J are TRBV7-2 and TRBJ2-1; the D is unclear. Germline CDR1 and CDR2: SGHTA and FQGNSA. V lost 2 bases and J 6 bases, leaving 5 bases between the germline ends. CDR3 length equals 12 residues. For the CDR3, the DNA is TGTGCCAGCAGCTTATCCGTCAATGAGCAGTTCTTC. It codes for CASSLSVNEQFF.

J is TRBJ1-2 and V is TRBV25-1; D is possibly TRBD1 (6 bases). CDR1 MGHDK and CDR2 SYGVNS come from the germline V gene. V lost 3 bases and J 5 bases, leaving 13 bases between the germline ends. CDR3 length: 14 amino acids. In DNA form, the CDR3 reads TGTGCCAGCAGTGAGCAGGGGCAGAAATATGGCTACACCTTC. It encodes CASSEQGQKYGYTF.

This sequence joins TRBV6-1 and TRBJ2-5; 12 bases align to TRBD1. This CDR3 region has 17 residues. The J segment lost 4 bases and the V segment lost 3 bases, leaving 9 bases of the junction unmatched. Looked up from germline, CDR1 is MNHNS and CDR2 is SASEGT. The CDR3 loop reads CASSEKTGTGGTETQYF. The CDR3 nucleotides are TGTGCCAGCAGTGAGAAAACCGGGACAGGGGGCACAGAGACCCAGTACTTC.

V gene TRBV27 combines with J gene TRBJ2-3; D is uncertain. This CDR3 is built from 14 residues. V gave up 5 bases and J gave up 2 bases, with 11 bases separating them. CDR1 MNHEY and CDR2 SMNVEV come from the germline V gene (reference sequence). CDR3 DNA: TGTGCCAGCAGTCTGAGCCTTCCCACAGATACGCAGTATTTT. Translating gives CASSLSLPTDTQYF.

The J gene is TRBJ2-7, the V gene TRBV27, with a possible D match to TRBD2 (6 bases). The V gene's germline CDR1 is MNHEY and CDR2 SMNVEV (reference sequence). The ends were cut back, 2 bases at V and 7 bases at J, with 12 bases in the middle. The CDR3 contains 13 residues. The DNA for the CDR3 is TGTGCCAGCAGTTTAATATCAGGGACTGAGCAGTACTTC. Protein product: CASSLISGTEQYF.

The chain joins TRBV2 to TRBJ1-6; 10 bases match TRBD1. V gave up 7 bases and J gave up 9 bases; unmatched junction bases: 3. There are 13 residues in the CDR3. The germline V gene encodes CDR1 SNHLY and CDR2 FYNNEI. CDR3 coding DNA: TGTGCCAGCATTGACAGGGGGCTTTCACCCCTCCACTTT. Its protein is CASIDRGLSPLHF.

This clone was found a few times. The same CDR3 also results from other DNA sequences found in this sample. The rearrangement joins TRBV11-2 to TRBJ1-5; D is perhaps TRBD1 (5 bases). The ends were cut back, 0 bases at V and 0 bases at J, with 9 bases in the middle. The CDR3 consists of 16 residues. Looked up from germline, CDR1 is SGHAT and CDR2 is FQNNGV. The CDR3 spells CASSLDRAYSNQPQHF. The CDR3 DNA follows: TGTGCCAGCAGCTTAGACAGGGCGTATAGCAATCAGCCCCAGCATTTT.

This clone has a handful of counts. The V gene is TRBV7-8, the J gene TRBJ1-3, with TRBD1 matching 12 bases. V dropped 5 bases and J dropped 1; count of bases not matched to a gene: 15. There are 20 residues in the CDR3. Germline-derived CDR1 and CDR2 are SGHVS and FQNEAQ. CDR3 DNA: TGTGCCAGCAGCCCAAGCCTGGGACAGGGGGCGACTAGGTCTGGAAACACCATATATTTT. It specifies CASSPSLGQGATRSGNTIYF.

The chain uses TRBV6-5 and TRBJ2-4, with D perhaps matching TRBD1 or TRBD2 (5 bases each). CDR3 length: 16 residues. V lost 3 bases and J 1 base, leaving 13 bases between the germline ends. From germline, CDR1 is MNHEY and CDR2 SVGAGI. The CDR3 region is CASSYYSEGAKNIQYF. For the CDR3, the DNA is TGTGCCAGCAGTTATTACAGTGAGGGGGCCAAAAACATTCAGTACTTC.

The chain couples TRBV29-1 to TRBJ2-7; D unresolved. The germline V gene has CDR1 SQVTM and CDR2 ANQGSEA. The ends were cut back, 5 bases at V and 5 bases at J, with 7 bases in the middle. CDR3 length: 10 amino acids. This CDR3 reads CSVLTNEQYF. CDR3 nucleotide sequence: TGCAGCGTTTTGACCAACGAGCAGTACTTC.

The V call is TRBV4-1, the J call TRBJ2-1; maybe TRBD2 (6 bases). V was shortened by 1 base and J by 6 bases, with 7 bases between the two germline ends. The germline V gene encodes CDR1 MGHRA and CDR2 YSYEKL. This CDR3 comprises 13 residues. The CDR3 region is CASSQAGVNEQFF. The CDR3 DNA follows: TGCGCCAGCAGCCAAGCGGGGGTCAATGAGCAGTTCTTC.